Below, 9 T cell receptor beta chains from the same sample are listed, as sequenced in a study of cytomegalovirus exposure and HLA in healthy donors. PCR primers comprised 60 Vbeta and 13 Jbeta primers. Only in-frame clones appear in the TCRdb table, and some are missing; sequencing was by immunoSEQ multiplex PCR. The sample lists 95,000 to 150,000 clones, over 15% occurring once. Sequenced material: PBMCs. All receptors derive from a female donor in good health and CMV-seropositive.

This clone was observed a handful of times. The V and J genes are TRBV7-6 and TRBJ2-1; 8 bases line up with TRBD2. The junction had 3 bases not matched to a gene; V was cut back by 2 bases and J by 3 bases. The CDR3 totals 15 residues. Germline V gene sequence: CDR1 SGHVS, CDR2 FNYEAQ. The CDR3 loop reads CASSLRTSSYNEQFF. In DNA, the CDR3 is TGTGCCAGCAGCTTACGGACTAGCAGCTACAATGAGCAGTTCTTC.

This chain connects TRBV9 to TRBJ1-2; D possibly corresponds to TRBD1 (5 bases). The CDR3 has 17 amino acids. V lost 3 bases, J lost 4 bases, and 22 bases lay in between. Germline CDR1 is SGDLS and CDR2 is YYNGEE. CDR3 region: CASSAAPRRAGGYGYTF. The CDR3 DNA sequence: TGTGCCAGCAGCGCCGCTCCCCGCCGCGCGGGGGGCTATGGCTACACCTTC. Based on the CDR3 plus reference TRBV9 and TRBJ1-2, the full variable domain is DSGVTQTPKHLITATGQRVTLRCSPRSGDLSVYWYQQSLDQGLQFLIQYYNGEERAKGNILERFSAQQFPDLHSELNLSSLELGDSALYFCASSAAPRRAGGYGYTFGSGTRLTVV.

This chain uses TRBV5-1 with TRBJ1-1; no firm D call. Germline-derived CDR1 and CDR2 are SGHRS and YFSETQ. The germline V and J ends were trimmed by 0 bases and 1 base, with 16 bases remaining between them. CDR3 size: 17 residues. CDR3 sequence: CASSLGFESFKNTEAFF. DNA for the CDR3: TGCGCCAGCAGCTTGGGCTTTGAGTCCTTTAAGAACACTGAAGCTTTCTTT. The full variable domain, its missing parts supplied by reference TRBV5-1 and TRBJ1-1, is KAGVTQTPRYLIKTRGQQVTLSCSPISGHRSVSWYQQTPGQGLQFLFEYFSETQRNKGNFPGRFSGRQFSNSRSEMNVSTLELGDSALYLCASSLGFESFKNTEAFFGQGTRLTVV.

This clone occurred a few times. The chain uses TRBV5-1 and TRBJ1-2, with D unclear. The V end lost 0 bases, the J end lost 3 bases, and 9 bases lay between the germline ends. The CDR3 extends over 14 amino acids. Germline assignment: CDR1 SGHRS and CDR2 YFSETQ. This chain's CDR3 is CASSLGHPHYGYTF. CDR3 nucleotides: TGCGCCAGCAGCTTGGGGCACCCACACTATGGCTACACCTTC.

The chain employs TRBV5-6 and TRBJ2-6; 8 positions match TRBD1. The CDR3 length is 19 residues. V gave up 4 bases and J gave up 0 bases; unmatched junction bases: 12. Germline assignment: CDR1 SGHDT and CDR2 YYEEEE. The CDR3 spells CASSSYRTGINSGANVLTF. The DNA of the CDR3 is TGTGCCAGCAGCAGTTATCGGACAGGGATAAACTCTGGGGCCAACGTCCTGACTTTC.

This clone was seen a handful of times. This chain uses TRBV28 with TRBJ1-1; TRBD1 matches 8 bases. Trimming removed 5 bases from V and 3 bases from J; junction bases left unmatched: 2. This CDR3 has 13 residues. In germline, CDR1 is MDHEN, CDR2 SYDVKM. CDR3 protein: CASSQTGDTEAFF. The CDR3 DNA follows: TGTGCCAGCAGTCAGACAGGGGACACTGAAGCTTTCTTT.

This chain connects TRBV11-1 to TRBJ2-7; 9 bases agree with TRBD2. This CDR3 is 13 amino acids long. Germline V CDR1 and CDR2: SGHAT, FQDESV (reference sequence). The V and J ends lost 5 bases and 2 bases, in that order; junction bases with no gene match: 1. CDR3 nucleotides: TGTGCCAGCAGCCGGACTAGCGCCTACGAGCAGTACTTC. This gives the protein CASSRTSAYEQYF.

CDR3 loop: CASSESEGGTNEKLFF. The DNA of the CDR3 is TGTGCCAGCAGTGAAAGTGAGGGGGGGACTAATGAAAAACTGTTTTTT. The genes are TRBV2 and TRBJ1-4, with a weak D call TRBD1 (6 bases). Trimming removed 2 bases from V and 2 bases from J, with 12 bases in between. Germline-derived CDR1 and CDR2 are SNHLY and FYNNEI. The CDR3 contains 16 residues.

The chain uses TRBV27 and TRBJ2-1; D not resolved. Germline-derived CDR1 and CDR2 are MNHEY and SMNVEV (reference sequence). Trimming stripped 6 bases from V and 6 bases from J, with 15 bases between. The CDR3 spans 14 residues. The CDR3 region has the DNA TGTGCCAGCAGGGTGGGCGTAAACGGCAATGAGCAGTTCTTC. Translating it yields CASRVGVNGNEQFF.